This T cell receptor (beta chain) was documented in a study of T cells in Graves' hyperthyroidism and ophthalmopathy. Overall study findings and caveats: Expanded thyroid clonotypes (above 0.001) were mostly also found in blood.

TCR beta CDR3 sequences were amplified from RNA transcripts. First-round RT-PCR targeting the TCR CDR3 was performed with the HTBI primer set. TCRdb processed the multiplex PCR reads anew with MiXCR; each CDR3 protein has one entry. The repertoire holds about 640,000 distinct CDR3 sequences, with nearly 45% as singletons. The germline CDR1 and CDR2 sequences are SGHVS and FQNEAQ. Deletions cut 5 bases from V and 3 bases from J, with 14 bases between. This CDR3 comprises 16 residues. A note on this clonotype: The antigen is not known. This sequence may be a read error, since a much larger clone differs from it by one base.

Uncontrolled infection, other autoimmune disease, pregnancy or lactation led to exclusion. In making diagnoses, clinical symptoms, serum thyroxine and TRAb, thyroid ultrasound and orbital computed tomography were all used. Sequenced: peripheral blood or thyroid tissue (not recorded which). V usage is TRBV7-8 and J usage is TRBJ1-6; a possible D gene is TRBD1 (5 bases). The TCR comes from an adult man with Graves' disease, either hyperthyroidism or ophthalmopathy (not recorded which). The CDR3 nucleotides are TGTGCCAGCAGCCCAGAGGAGGGGCGCTATAATTCACCCCTCCACTTT. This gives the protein CASSPEEGRYNSPLHF.